Each of the 14 T cell receptor beta chains below was sequenced from the same sample in a study of T cells in Graves' hyperthyroidism and ophthalmopathy (dated by TCRdb to the late 2010s). The library was generated by multiplex PCR. The sequencer was an Illumina HiSeq 2000. The TCR beta CDR3 regions were amplified from the RNA transcripts. The first round of RT-PCR for the TCR CDR3 was performed with the HTBI primer set and the Qiagen OneStep RT-PCR kit. Using fastp trimming at Q25 and MiXCR clonotype assembly, TCRdb reanalyzed the public sequencing data and kept in-frame beta chains. Entries that share a CDR3 protein sequence are merged under the most common genes and DNA. This sample lists hundreds of thousands of distinct CDR3 sequences; approximately 14% were detected once. The ten largest clones represent 12% to 15% of the sample. The sample was blood. Receptors were obtained from a woman aged 18-30 years with Graves' hyperthyroidism.

This clonotype was seen a handful of times. V and J are TRBV4-1 and TRBJ2-1; D not resolved. The CDR3 spans 14 residues. V dropped 1 base and J dropped 4 bases, with 8 bases sitting between them. From germline, CDR1 is MGHRA and CDR2 YSYEKL. CDR3 loop: CASSQVSGYNEQFF. The CDR3 DNA sequence: TGCGCCAGCAGCCAAGTTTCAGGTTACAATGAGCAGTTCTTC.

This clonotype has at least ten counts. The chain couples TRBV12-3 or TRBV12-4 to TRBJ2-1, with D perhaps matching TRBD1 (6 bases). The length of the CDR3 is 15 residues. Trimming shortened V by 6 bases and J by 4 bases, and 16 bases separated the two germline ends. The CDR3 is CASSNDRSKYNEQFF. DNA for the CDR3: TGTGCCAGCAGCAACGACAGGAGCAAGTACAATGAGCAGTTCTTC.

At least ten counts were recorded for this clonotype. This sequence joins TRBV19 and TRBJ1-1; weak D call: TRBD1 (5 bases). This CDR3 spans 14 amino acids. V was pared by 9 bases and J by 4 bases, with 18 bases between. Per the germline V gene, CDR1 is LNHDA and CDR2 is SQIVND (reference sequence). The CDR3: CASHPQGVGTEAFF. The CDR3 coding sequence is TGTGCCAGCCACCCCCAGGGAGTTGGCACTGAAGCTTTCTTT.

This clonotype was seen only a few times. This chain uses TRBV5-6 with TRBJ1-5; 7 positions match TRBD1. The CDR3 consists of 14 residues. The V gene end was trimmed by 5 bases and the J gene end by 3 bases; junction bases not matched to a gene: 5. Germline values: CDR1 SGHDT, CDR2 YYEEEE. DNA for the CDR3: TGTGCCAGCAGTGAAGGGACAGACAATCAGCCCCAGCATTTT. Translated, it gives CASSEGTDNQPQHF.

This chain uses TRBV5-4 with TRBJ1-4; 8 nucleotides line up with TRBD1. V was clipped by 0 bases and J by 8 bases; unmatched bases: 3. This CDR3 comprises 14 residues. The germline V gene has CDR1 SGHNT and CDR2 YYREEE (reference sequence). The CDR3 coding sequence is TGTGCCAGCAGCTTGGCTGGACAGGGAGAAAAACTGTTTTTT. Amino acids: CASSLAGQGEKLFF.

This clonotype showed up many times. The chain combines TRBV29-1 with TRBJ1-2; 9 bases are shared with TRBD1. The V gene's germline CDR1 is SQVTM and CDR2 ANQGSEA. The CDR3 is 16 amino acids. The V segment lost 6 bases and the J segment 0 bases; nucleotides outside the gene matches: 11. CDR3 sequence: CSVQDRGSRANYGYTF. In DNA form, the CDR3 reads TGCAGCGTCCAGGACAGGGGCTCAAGGGCTAACTATGGCTACACCTTC.

This clonotype came up many times. The chain has TRBV12-3 or TRBV12-4 and TRBJ2-7; weak D call: TRBD2 (5 bases). The CDR3 is 11 amino acids. Trimming shortened V by 6 bases and J by 8 bases, and 11 bases separated the two germline ends. CDR3 residues: CASSPGVQQYF. DNA of the CDR3: TGTGCCAGCAGCCCCGGGGTTCAGCAGTACTTC.

This clonotype was seen at least ten times. J is TRBJ2-3 and V is TRBV12-3 or TRBV12-4; either TRBD1 or TRBD2 may supply D (5 bases each). The ends were cut back, 1 base at V and 4 bases at J, with 9 bases in the middle. The CDR3 runs 14 residues. CDR3 protein: CASSLVRGADTQYF. CDR3 in DNA: TGTGCCAGCAGTTTAGTGAGAGGGGCAGATACGCAGTATTTT.

Many counts were recorded for this clonotype. The chain combines TRBV7-2 with TRBJ2-7; 7 positions agree with TRBD1. The ends lost 5 bases at V and 5 bases at J; junction bases unmatched: 9. There are 14 residues in the CDR3. CDR1 is SGHTA, CDR2 FQGNSA, per germline. The CDR3 DNA follows: TGTGCCAGCAGCCTCGACAGGGCTGTGAACGAGCAGTACTTC. This gives the protein CASSLDRAVNEQYF.

At least ten counts were recorded for this clonotype. The chain is built from TRBV15 and TRBJ2-3; D remains unclear. Trimming cost V 3 bases and J 5 bases, with 6 bases left between them. Germline V CDR1 and CDR2: LNHNV, YYDKDF (reference sequence). The CDR3 is 12 residues long. The chain's CDR3 is CATSSLGDTQYF. The CDR3 DNA follows: TGTGCCACCAGCAGCCTCGGAGATACGCAGTATTTT.

Only a few counts were recorded for this clonotype. CDR3 DNA sequence: TGCGCCAGCAGTCGAAACCCGAAGGATGAGCAGTTCTTC. Translating it yields CASSRNPKDEQFF. The V and J genes are TRBV10-1 and TRBJ2-1; D gene unclear. CDR1 WNHNN and CDR2 SYGVQD come from the germline V gene (reference sequence). This CDR3 has 13 amino acids. V lost 5 bases to trimming and J lost 8 bases, with 13 bases between them.

This clonotype was seen more than once but under ten times. J is TRBJ2-3 and V is TRBV7-9; D gene uncertain. Germline loops: CDR1 SEHNR, CDR2 FQNEAQ (reference sequence). This CDR3 is built from 15 residues. Deletions cut 5 bases from V and 5 bases from J, with 17 bases between. In DNA form, the CDR3 reads TGTGCCAGCAGCACACTAAGCGTGGCTTTAGATACGCAGTATTTT. Translation: CASSTLSVALDTQYF.

This clonotype occurred many times. The chain is built from TRBV10-1 and TRBJ2-2, with D tentatively TRBD1 or TRBD2 (5 bases each). The germline V gene encodes CDR1 WNHNN and CDR2 SYGVQD (reference sequence). V was shortened by 8 bases and J by 1 base, with 11 bases between the two germline ends. This CDR3 has 14 residues. The CDR3 sequence is CASSGTVNTGELFF. As DNA, the CDR3 is TGCGCCAGCTCCGGGACGGTGAACACCGGGGAGCTGTTTTTT.

This clonotype has ten or more counts. The chain combines TRBV20-1 with TRBJ2-3; 8 bases map to TRBD2. V was pared by 5 bases and J by 6 bases, with 13 bases of the junction left unmatched. Per the germline V gene, CDR1 is DFQATT and CDR2 is SNEGSKA (reference sequence). The CDR3 spans 15 residues. CDR3 nucleotides: TGCAGTGCTGGGCGGGGGCGCGGGAGGTCGGATACGCAGTATTTT. This encodes CSAGRGRGRSDTQYF.